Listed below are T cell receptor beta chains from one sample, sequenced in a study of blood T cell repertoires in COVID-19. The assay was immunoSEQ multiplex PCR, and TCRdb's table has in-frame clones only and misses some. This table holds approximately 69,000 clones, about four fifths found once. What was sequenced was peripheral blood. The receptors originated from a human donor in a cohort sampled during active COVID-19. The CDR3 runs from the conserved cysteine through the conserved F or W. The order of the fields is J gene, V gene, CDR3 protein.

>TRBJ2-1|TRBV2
CASSEGSLGRNEQFF
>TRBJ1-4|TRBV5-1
CASRLGQGDEKLFF
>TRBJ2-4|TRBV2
CASSEAQGQGVHF
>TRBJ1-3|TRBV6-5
CASSYLGLDSGNTIYF
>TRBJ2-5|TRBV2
CASGGRALGETQYF
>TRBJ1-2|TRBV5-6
CASSPGADRGINYGYTF
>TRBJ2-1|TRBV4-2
CASSQLAGGPGNEQFF
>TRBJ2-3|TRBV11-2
CASSSSTGGIGTQYF
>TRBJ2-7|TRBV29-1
CSVGQGANEQYF
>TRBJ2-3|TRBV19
CASSSVSTGDTQYF
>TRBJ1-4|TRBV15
CATSTLDGISEKLFF
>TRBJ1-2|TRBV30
CAWSRFRGTGEGYTF
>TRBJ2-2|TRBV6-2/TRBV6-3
CASSYPPWKDREATGELFF
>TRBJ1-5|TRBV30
CAWSVLSGDNQPQHF
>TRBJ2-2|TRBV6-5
CASSADTYTGELFF
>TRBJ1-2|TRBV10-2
CASSGGQGDYGYTF
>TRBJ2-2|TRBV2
CASSNTGGDTGELFF
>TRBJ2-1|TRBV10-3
CAISEQFSYNEQFF
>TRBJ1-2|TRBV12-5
CASGLVEGRAHLLGGYTF
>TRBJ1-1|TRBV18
CASSPTGEPEAFF
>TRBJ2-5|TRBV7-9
CASSIRLAGGQKETQYF
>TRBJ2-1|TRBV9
CASSVGGAGGRNEQFF
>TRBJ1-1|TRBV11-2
CASSLGGLNTEAFF
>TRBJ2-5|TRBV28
CASTGTGGAWETQYF
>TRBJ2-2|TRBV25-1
CASSRTGELFF
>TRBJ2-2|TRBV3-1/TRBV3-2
CASSYRGQSGELFF
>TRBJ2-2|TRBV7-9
CASSPGTGVTGELFF
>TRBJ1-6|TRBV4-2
CASRPEGADPNSPLHF
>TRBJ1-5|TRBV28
CASSFKTRGVNQPQHF
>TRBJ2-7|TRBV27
CASSLYWTGGLPLYF
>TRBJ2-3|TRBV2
CASSVTQGSTDTQYF
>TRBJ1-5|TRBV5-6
CASSLAGVKGNQPQHF
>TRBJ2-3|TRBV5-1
CASSFAGVSDTQYF
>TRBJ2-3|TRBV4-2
CASSQETGRRGRDTQYF
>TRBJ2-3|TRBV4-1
CASSQEATDTQYF
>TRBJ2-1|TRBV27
CASSFRKAGASLDNEQFF
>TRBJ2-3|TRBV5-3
CANPGQGTDTQYF
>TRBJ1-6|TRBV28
CASRAGTATYNSPLHF
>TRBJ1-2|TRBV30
CAWNKGQGNNYGYTF
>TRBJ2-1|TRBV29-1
CSVADLTQFF
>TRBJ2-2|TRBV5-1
CATYPGTSDTGELFF
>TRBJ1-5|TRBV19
CASKGGGQGGQPQHF
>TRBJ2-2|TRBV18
CASSPPAGGTGELFF
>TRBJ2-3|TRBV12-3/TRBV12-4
CASRQDTDTQYF
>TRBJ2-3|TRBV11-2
CASSLEGAGADTQYF
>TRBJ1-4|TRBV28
CASTSNEKLFF
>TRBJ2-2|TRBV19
CASSGGWNTGELFF
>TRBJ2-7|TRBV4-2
CASSQRIGGPYEQYF
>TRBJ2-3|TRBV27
CASRTGVVGDTQYF
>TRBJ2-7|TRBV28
CARRLEAGLSYEQYF
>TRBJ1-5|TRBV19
CASSPFQGATGNQPQHF
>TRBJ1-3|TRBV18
CASSPLHTGGSSGNTIYF
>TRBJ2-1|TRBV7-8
CASSLALNEQFF
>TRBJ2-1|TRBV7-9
CASSSVLPTNEQFF
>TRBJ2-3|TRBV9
CASTHSGTATDTQYF
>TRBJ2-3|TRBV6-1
CASSELGGATDTQYF
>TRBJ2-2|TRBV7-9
CASSLGGGSFYTGELFF
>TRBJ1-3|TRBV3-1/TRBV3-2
CASSQAGSSGNTIYF
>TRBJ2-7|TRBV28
CASSSPGTYEQYF